This T cell receptor beta chain stems from a study of identical twins. This clonotype occurred a few times. Its antigen is undetermined. A single record per CDR3 protein comes from TCRdb applying MiXCR to the 5' RACE reads. The sample lists 250,000 to 350,000 distinct CDR3 sequences; over 8.5% were seen once. The CDR3 spans 13 residues. Germline V gene data show CDR1 as MDHEN and CDR2 as SYDVKM. With 3 bases clipped from V and 4 bases from J, the junction kept 2 bases outside the gene matches. General study findings and limits: Sequences that were beta out-of-frame showed weaker excess twin sharing.

This sample was also put to use in a study of yellow fever vaccine responses in identical twins.

The source is a woman aged 18-29 years in good health. The chain is built from TRBV28 and TRBJ1-1; 7 bases map to TRBD1. The sequencing sample was made of CD8+ T cells sorted from blood. DNA for the CDR3: TGTGCCAGCAGTTTTGACAGGGTCACTGAAGCTTTCTTT. Its translation is CASSFDRVTEAFF.